These 14 T cell receptor beta chains came from one sample sequenced in a study of T-cell reconstitution after alpha-beta-depleted transplantation in children. Unique molecular identifiers were used to barcode this TCRbeta library. MiXCR, applied by TCRdb to the PCR reads, yields one record per CDR3 protein. This table holds about 1,000,000 distinct CDR3 sequences, roughly 31% found once. This material consisted of PBMCs, mostly from graft donor cells, taken 360 days after TCRalphabeta/CD19-depleted stem cell transplant. These receptors were obtained from a boy in the first two years of life who had a stem cell transplant for SCID, so the T cells may come from the graft donor.

CDR3 in DNA: TGTGCCAGCAGTTACGGGGCGGGGGTGGGAAAGACCCAGTACTTC. Protein product: CASSYGAGVGKTQYF. The chain joins TRBV6-5 to TRBJ2-5; 7 nucleotides agree with TRBD2. Germline V gene lookup returns CDR1 MNHEY and CDR2 SVGAGI. V lost 2 bases, J lost 6 bases, and 9 bases stayed unmatched. CDR3 length: 15 amino acids.

This rearrangement joins TRBV29-1 to TRBJ2-1; no clear D gene. The CDR3 covers 13 residues. The germline V gene has CDR1 SQVTM and CDR2 ANQGSEA. The V gene lost 4 bases and the J gene lost 5 bases, with 12 bases spanning the gap. Here the CDR3 DNA reads TGCAGCGTTGTGGAACAAAGAGACAATGAGCAGTTCTTC. This codes for CSVVEQRDNEQFF.

The chain has TRBV5-1 and TRBJ2-1; 12 bases match TRBD2. The CDR3 is 16 residues long. CDR1 and CDR2 (germline): SGHRS, YFSETQ. Trimming at V came to 4 bases and at J to 6 bases, leaving 8 bases not matched to a gene. In DNA form, the CDR3 reads TGCGCCAGCAGCCTCTATTCACTAGCGGGGGGCAATGAGCAGTTCTTC. This sequence encodes CASSLYSLAGGNEQFF.

This clonotype appeared a few times. V usage is TRBV20-1 and J usage is TRBJ2-3; 7 bases match TRBD2. Germline values: CDR1 DFQATT, CDR2 SNEGSKA (reference sequence). The CDR3 is 14 amino acids. Germline trimming cut 5 bases from V and 3 bases from J; bases unmatched to any gene: 8. The CDR3 loop reads CSAGGGLETDTQYF. CDR3 bases: TGCAGTGCTGGGGGAGGACTAGAAACAGATACGCAGTATTTT.

This sequence joins TRBV9 and TRBJ2-3; tentative D call: TRBD1 (5 bases). Germline V gene lookup returns CDR1 SGDLS and CDR2 YYNGEE. Trimming left V 0 bases short and J 4 bases short, with 15 bases between. The CDR3 spans 16 residues. The CDR3 loop reads CASSVGGTTIADTQYF. CDR3 coding DNA: TGTGCCAGCAGCGTAGGGGGCACAACCATCGCAGATACGCAGTATTTT.

The rearrangement uses TRBV5-1 and TRBJ1-3, with D tentatively TRBD1 (6 bases). This CDR3 region has 17 residues. V lost 4 bases and J lost 4, with 21 bases in between. Germline lookup yields CDR1 SGHRS and CDR2 YFSETQ. The CDR3 bases are TGCGCCAGCAGCGGAGCCCCGGGACACGCGAAAGGAAACACCATATATTTT. Residues: CASSGAPGHAKGNTIYF.

J is TRBJ1-1 and V is TRBV6-2 or TRBV6-3; no clear D gene. This CDR3 has 11 amino acids. Germline CDR1 reads MNHEY; CDR2 reads SVGEGT. Trimming took off 8 bases at V and 7 bases at J, with 11 bases between the two ends. This CDR3 is CASGGHLEAFF. The CDR3 DNA sequence: TGTGCCAGCGGAGGGCATCTTGAAGCTTTCTTT.

This clonotype was counted ten times or more. V gene TRBV28 combines with J gene TRBJ2-7; TRBD2 is a possible D gene (7 bases). V gave up 3 bases and J gave up 0 bases, with 12 bases separating them. CDR1 MDHEN and CDR2 SYDVKM come from the germline V gene. There are 15 residues in the CDR3. This CDR3 is CASSLGGASSYEQYF. The CDR3 DNA is TGTGCCAGCAGTTTGGGGGGGGCCAGCTCCTACGAGCAGTACTTC.

This clonotype has more than one count but fewer than ten. The gene calls are TRBV5-1 and TRBJ1-1; a weak D match, TRBD1 (5 bases). This CDR3 comprises 15 residues. V was trimmed by 7 bases and J by 4 bases, leaving 20 bases between them. CDR1 and CDR2 from the germline V gene are SGHRS and YFSETQ. The CDR3 DNA is TGCGCCAGCGCCCCTTTTAGTGGGGGAACCACTGAAGCTTTCTTT. Translation: CASAPFSGGTTEAFF.

The V gene is TRBV19, the J gene TRBJ2-7; TRBD1 is a possible D gene (5 bases). Trimming stripped 6 bases from V and 0 bases from J, with 15 bases between. The CDR3 extends over 15 amino acids. The germline gives CDR1 LNHDA, CDR2 SQIVND (reference sequence). The CDR3 DNA sequence: TGTGCCAGTAGAGGGGCTGGCGCCAGCTCCTACGAGCAGTACTTC. Translated: CASRGAGASSYEQYF.

This clonotype occurred many times. The chain carries TRBV25-1 and TRBJ1-4, with a tentative D call TRBD1 (5 bases). Trimming removed 5 bases from V and 8 bases from J, with 18 bases in between. Germline CDR1 is MGHDK and CDR2 is SYGVNS. The CDR3 sequence is 15 residues long. CDR3 bases: TGTGCCAGCAGTCTCAGGGCAGGGTATTACGAAAAACTGTTTTTT. Encoded protein: CASSLRAGYYEKLFF.

Only one count was recorded for this clonotype. The V gene is TRBV3-1, the J gene TRBJ1-1, with D maybe TRBD1 (5 bases). V was trimmed by 2 bases and J by 9 bases, leaving 16 bases between them. The CDR3 extends over 14 amino acids. Per the germline V gene, CDR1 is LGHDT and CDR2 is YNNKEL (reference sequence). The chain's CDR3 is CASSQRSRDGKAFF. The CDR3 DNA sequence: TGTGCCAGCAGCCAAAGGTCCAGGGATGGAAAAGCTTTCTTT.

V gene TRBV12-3 or TRBV12-4 combines with J gene TRBJ1-5; D uncertain. The V and J ends lost 8 bases and 0 bases respectively, with 17 bases between them. The CDR3 has 16 residues. CDR3 residues: CASGNDGRYSNQPQHF. CDR3 sequence (DNA): TGTGCCAGCGGGAATGACGGCCGCTATAGCAATCAGCCCCAGCATTTT.

This clonotype was counted a few times. The chain carries TRBV20-1 and TRBJ2-3; 7 nucleotides align to TRBD2. Unmatched junction bases numbered 14, after V lost 5 bases and J lost 0 bases. This CDR3 has 17 amino acids. Germline assignment: CDR1 DFQATT and CDR2 SNEGSKA (reference sequence). The CDR3 spells CSAHPGLGAGSTDTQYF. DNA for the CDR3: TGCAGTGCTCACCCGGGTCTCGGAGCGGGGAGCACAGATACGCAGTATTTT.